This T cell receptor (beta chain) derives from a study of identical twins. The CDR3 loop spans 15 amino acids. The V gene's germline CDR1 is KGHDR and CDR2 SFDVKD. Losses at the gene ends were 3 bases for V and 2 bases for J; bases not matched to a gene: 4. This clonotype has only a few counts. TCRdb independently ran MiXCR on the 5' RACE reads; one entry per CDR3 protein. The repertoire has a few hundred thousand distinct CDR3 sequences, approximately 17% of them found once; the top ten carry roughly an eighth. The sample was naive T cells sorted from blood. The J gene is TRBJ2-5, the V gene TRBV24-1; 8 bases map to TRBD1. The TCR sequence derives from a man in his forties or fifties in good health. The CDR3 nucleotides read TGTGCCACCAGTGATGGACAGGGTTATCAAGAGACCCAGTACTTC. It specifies CATSDGQGYQETQYF.